A selection of T cell receptor beta chains follows, all from one sample in a study of long-term antiretroviral therapy in people with HIV. Produced via immunoSEQ multiplex PCR; TCRdb's table is partial and in-frame only. The table lists about 17,000 clones, roughly 80% of them singletons. The material was unsorted PBMCs, obtained approximately 2.1 years before starting antiretroviral therapy. The receptors shown here come from a man aged 25 to 40 with HIV. Both conserved end residues are part of each CDR3. The D gene is left open where the match is weak. A clone size is listed for some rows: how often the clone was seen (once, few, many), or a class if it is expanded.

clone_size	v_call	d_call	cdr3_length	j_call	cdr3_aa	cdr3_nt
.	TRBV19	TRBD1	14	TRBJ2-7	CASSLGQASYEQYF	TGTGCCAGTAGTCTGGGACAGGCCTCCTACGAGCAGTACTTC
once	TRBV19	.	12	TRBJ2-3	CASSMTTDTQYF	TGTGCCAGTAGTATGACGACAGATACGCAGTATTTT
.	TRBV29-1	.	12	TRBJ2-7	CSVDTGSYEQYF	TGCAGCGTTGATACAGGATCCTACGAGCAGTACTTC
.	TRBV6-1	.	11	TRBJ2-5	CASAGRETQYF	TGTGCCAGCGCAGGGAGGGAGACCCAGTACTTC
.	TRBV18	.	13	TRBJ1-1	CASSETVNTEAFF	TGTGCCAGCTCAGAGACGGTGAACACTGAAGCTTTCTTT
.	TRBV6-5	.	12	TRBJ1-5	CASGQDYQPQHF	TGTGCCAGCGGGCAGGATTATCAGCCCCAGCATTTT
.	TRBV11-2	TRBD1	18	TRBJ2-5	CASSFDPRTGGTGETQYF	TGTGCCAGCAGCTTCGACCCCCGGACAGGGGGCACAGGAGAGACCCAGTACTTC
medium-sized	TRBV28	.	12	TRBJ1-2	CASSLGAGGYTF	TGTGCCAGCAGTTTGGGGGCGGGCGGCTACACCTTC
.	TRBV2	.	13	TRBJ2-5	CAYGAGRGETQYF	TGTGCCTATGGCGCAGGCCGCGGGGAGACCCAGTACTTC
.	TRBV7-6	TRBD1	14	TRBJ2-2	CASSSQGASGELFF	TGTGCCAGCAGCTCCCAGGGGGCTAGCGGGGAGCTGTTTTTT
medium-sized	TRBV20-1	.	10	TRBJ2-3	CSASDHTQYF	TGCAGTGCTAGTGATCATACGCAGTATTTT
once	TRBV6-5	.	14	TRBJ1-1	CASTKGGRNTEAFF	TGTGCCAGCACCAAGGGGGGGCGTAACACTGAAGCTTTCTTT
.	TRBV4-3	.	16	TRBJ2-2	CASSQEPRRDTGELFF	TGCGCCAGCAGCCAAGAACCCCGACGGGACACCGGGGAGCTGTTTTTT
.	TRBV19	.	13	TRBJ1-1	CASSIGPGTEAFF	TGTGCCAGTAGTATAGGCCCGGGCACTGAAGCTTTCTTT
.	TRBV6-5	TRBD1	15	TRBJ1-2	CASSRRDRVDYGYTF	TGTGCCAGCAGTAGGCGGGACAGGGTCGACTATGGCTACACCTTC
.	TRBV19	TRBD1	14	TRBJ2-7	CASTQGTGPYEQYF	TGTGCCAGTACCCAGGGGACAGGGCCCTACGAGCAGTACTTC
few	TRBV29-1	TRBD1	14	TRBJ1-2	CSVFGQGGDYGYTF	TGCAGCGTTTTCGGACAGGGCGGTGACTATGGCTACACCTTC
.	TRBV19	TRBD1	14	TRBJ1-1	CASSTQGANTEAFF	TGTGCCAGTAGTACGCAGGGGGCTAACACTGAAGCTTTCTTT
.	TRBV7-2	.	13	TRBJ2-7	CASSLVGADEQYF	TGTGCCAGCAGCTTAGTTGGGGCCGACGAGCAGTACTTC
.	TRBV5-5	TRBD1	15	TRBJ2-7	CASSSETGRLVEQYF	TGTGCCAGCAGCTCAGAGACAGGGCGTTTGGTCGAGCAGTACTTC
.	TRBV7-9	TRBD2	16	TRBJ2-1	CASSRLAGAVGNEQFF	TGTGCCAGCAGCCGTCTAGCGGGGGCGGTTGGCAATGAGCAGTTCTTC
.	TRBV29-1	TRBD1	14	TRBJ2-7	CSVEGGTETYEQYF	TGCAGCGTTGAAGGGGGGACAGAGACCTACGAGCAGTACTTC
.	TRBV6-1	.	13	TRBJ1-2	CASSDKGNYGYTF	TGTGCCAGCAGTGATAAGGGTAACTATGGCTACACCTTC
few	TRBV9	.	15	TRBJ2-5	CASSVVGGAGETQYF	TGTGCCAGCAGCGTAGTTGGGGGGGCCGGAGAGACCCAGTACTTC
.	TRBV7-3	TRBD1	14	TRBJ1-1	CASSFGQGDTEAFF	TGTGCCAGCAGCTTCGGGCAGGGGGACACTGAAGCTTTCTTT
once	TRBV11-3	.	13	TRBJ2-7	CASSLDRTYEQYF	TGTGCCAGCAGCTTAGACAGGACCTACGAGCAGTACTTC
.	TRBV27	.	14	TRBJ1-4	CASSSQGWGEKLFF	TGTGCCAGCAGTTCCCAGGGTTGGGGCGAAAAACTGTTTTTT
once	TRBV4-3	.	15	TRBJ2-5	CASSHQDTQIETQYF	TGCGCCAGCAGCCACCAGGACACACAGATAGAGACCCAGTACTTC
.	TRBV18	.	13	TRBJ2-7	CASSVDPNRDLYF	TGTGCCAGCTCAGTCGACCCAAACAGGGACCTGTACTTC
few	TRBV5-8	TRBD1	12	TRBJ2-1	CASSFPGQGQFF	TGTGCCAGCAGCTTCCCGGGACAGGGACAATTCTTC
few	TRBV7-3	.	14	TRBJ2-7	CASSATPGAYEQYF	TGTGCCAGCAGCGCGACCCCAGGGGCCTACGAGCAGTACTTC
.	TRBV18	TRBD1	16	TRBJ1-1	CASSPRQGTPNTEAFF	TGTGCCAGCTCACCTCGACAGGGGACGCCGAACACTGAAGCTTTCTTT
.	TRBV19	TRBD2	14	TRBJ2-1	CASAGTSGYNEQFF	TGTGCCAGTGCAGGGACTAGCGGTTACAATGAGCAGTTCTTC
.	TRBV7-2	.	12	TRBJ2-5	CASSTNRETQYF	TGTGCCAGCAGCACCAATAGGGAGACCCAGTACTTC
few	TRBV5-1	.	13	TRBJ1-2	CASSSGIPYGYTF	TGCGCCAGCAGCTCAGGGATCCCCTATGGCTACACCTTC
.	TRBV2	.	16	TRBJ2-5	CASSEEGGSRAETQYF	TGTGCCAGCAGTGAAGAGGGTGGGTCCCGGGCGGAGACCCAGTACTTC
.	TRBV4-3	.	17	TRBJ2-6	CASSPLGESSGANVLTF	TGCGCCAGCAGCCCCCTAGGGGAAAGCTCTGGGGCCAACGTCCTGACTTTC
few	TRBV6-1	.	15	TRBJ2-2	CASSLGPTNTGELFF	TGTGCCAGCAGCCTCGGACCTACGAACACCGGGGAGCTGTTTTTT
.	TRBV7-8	TRBD2	16	TRBJ2-3	CASSPPWREGGDTQYF	TGTGCCAGCAGCCCCCCGTGGCGGGAGGGGGGCGATACGCAGTATTTT
.	TRBV5-8	TRBD1	14	TRBJ2-1	CASSSMTGSSYSVF	TGTGCCAGCAGCTCGATGACAGGGTCATCATACTCGGTCTTC
.	TRBV10-3	TRBD1	14	TRBJ1-2	CAIGWTGGKDGYTF	TGTGCCATCGGATGGACAGGGGGCAAGGATGGCTACACCTTC
once	TRBV29-1	TRBD1	16	TRBJ2-5	CSVVKDRTGKKETQYF	TGCAGCGTTGTAAAAGATCGGACAGGGAAGAAAGAGACCCAGTACTTC
once	TRBV9	TRBD2	14	TRBJ2-1	CASSPSAGANEQFF	TGTGCCAGCAGCCCGAGCGCGGGAGCCAATGAGCAGTTCTTC
.	TRBV5-1	TRBD1	15	TRBJ2-1	CASSGGATGYNEQFF	TGCGCCAGCAGCGGTGGAGCGACAGGGTACAATGAGCAGTTCTTC
.	TRBV25-1	.	16	TRBJ2-3	CASSPARVSSTDTQYF	TGTGCCAGCAGCCCCGCGCGGGTTTCGTCGACAGATACGCAGTATTTT
.	TRBV5-4	TRBD1	16	TRBJ2-2	CASSLGDRVRPGELFF	TGTGCCAGCAGCTTGGGGGACAGGGTTCGACCCGGGGAGCTGTTTTTT